This TCR beta chain was documented in a study of T cell clonality in common variable immunodeficiency (dated by TCRdb to between 2014 and 2017). The junction shows trimming of 3 bases on V and 2 bases on J, and the gene matches do not reach 5 bases of it. The CDR3 measures 15 amino acids from cysteine to phenylalanine. The DNA has 36 bases, all within the CDR3, and is read from base 1. CDR1 and CDR2 are drawn from the germline V gene: SGHDT, YYEEEE. Predominantly Caucasian heritage was noted among both the CVID patients and the healthy controls. Heparinized peripheral whole blood samples of about 5 to 8.5 ml were obtained from each donor. TCRbeta CDR3 repertoires were sequenced from genomic DNA of adults with common variable immune deficiency (CVID) and healthy adult controls. The control group comprised some 22 healthy adult volunteers, roughly twelve female and approximately ten male, aged about 23 to 66 years with a mean age of approximately 30. Diluted blood was density-centrifuged over Hypaque 1077 or Ficoll-Paque to isolate peripheral blood mononuclear cells. Unsorted mononuclear cells served as the source of genomic DNA, which was extracted either by Qiagen column purification or by a centrifugation-based method.

For sequencing input, CVID and control samples contributed equivalent amounts of genomic DNA. For every sample, a 60 bp segment covering the rearranged TCRbeta CDR3 region was amplified and then sequenced. The immunoSEQ assay, a bias-corrected multiplex PCR combined with high-throughput sequencing, was used for TCRbeta amplification. The authors' pipeline ran thus. Every unique nucleotide sequence counted as a clone and was annotated with V, D and J genes, copy number and frequency. Sequences were labeled productive if in frame, and non-productive if out of frame or containing stop codons. As previously described, Shannon's entropy was used to calculate clonality. Mean CDR3 Kyte-Doolittle hydropathy was derived from the predicted amino acid sequences of productive clones. Using the R hclust function, scaled V gene usage was clustered hierarchically with Manhattan distance and complete linkage. To assess clone sharing by CDR3 amino acid sequence, 12 repertoires per group were resampled over 100 rounds. The repertoires were searched for some 70 published EBV-specific TCRbeta sequences and some 240 published CMV-specific TCRbeta sequences. A couple of CVID samples that yielded fewer than 10,000 sequences were excluded from the analysis, so approximately 40 CVID repertoires were retained. TCRdb limited this immuneACCESS table to in-frame rearrangements with V and J called. A share of clones is missing; checked studies link under half to unresolved V genes, and the rest is unexplained. V and J calls and clone size are given by that table; D and trimming were obtained from the DNA. This sample is represented by 40,000 to 55,000 clones, with no singletons among them. The ten top clones hold 8% to 13% of the sample.

The table lists this clone with many counts. The antigen it recognizes is unknown. Read data end 3 residues before the CDR3 end; the end is taken from the germline J gene. Beyond this particular receptor, the publication reports: Although equal DNA input was used, an average of approximately 82,000 unique sequences per sample was obtained for controls, compared with approximately 32,000 for CVID samples. Compared with healthy controls, CVID subjects showed increased TCRbeta clonality (t-test p = 0.018), a feature most characteristic of about a third of subjects. CVID subjects shared fewer TCRbeta clones with each other than healthy controls did (p < 0.0001). According to the authors, finding the cause of the higher clonality in CVID would require sequencing the repertoires of T cell subpopulations. Reportedly, TCRbeta sequences from CVID had fewer deletions and N-nucleotide insertions, and highly modified clones with 13 or more V deletions were absent from CVID. Correlations between repertoire features and clinical complications were limited by patient heterogeneity within the CVID cohort.

The rearranged chain carries TRBV5-6 and TRBJ2-4; the central 7 bases match TRBD1. This clonotype was obtained from a person aged 18 to 70 in good health. The sequenced material came from peripheral blood mononuclear cells. The CDR3 sequence is CASSSPGQTKNIQYF. CDR3 bases read: TGTGCCAGCAGCTCTCCGGGACAGACCAAAAACATT.